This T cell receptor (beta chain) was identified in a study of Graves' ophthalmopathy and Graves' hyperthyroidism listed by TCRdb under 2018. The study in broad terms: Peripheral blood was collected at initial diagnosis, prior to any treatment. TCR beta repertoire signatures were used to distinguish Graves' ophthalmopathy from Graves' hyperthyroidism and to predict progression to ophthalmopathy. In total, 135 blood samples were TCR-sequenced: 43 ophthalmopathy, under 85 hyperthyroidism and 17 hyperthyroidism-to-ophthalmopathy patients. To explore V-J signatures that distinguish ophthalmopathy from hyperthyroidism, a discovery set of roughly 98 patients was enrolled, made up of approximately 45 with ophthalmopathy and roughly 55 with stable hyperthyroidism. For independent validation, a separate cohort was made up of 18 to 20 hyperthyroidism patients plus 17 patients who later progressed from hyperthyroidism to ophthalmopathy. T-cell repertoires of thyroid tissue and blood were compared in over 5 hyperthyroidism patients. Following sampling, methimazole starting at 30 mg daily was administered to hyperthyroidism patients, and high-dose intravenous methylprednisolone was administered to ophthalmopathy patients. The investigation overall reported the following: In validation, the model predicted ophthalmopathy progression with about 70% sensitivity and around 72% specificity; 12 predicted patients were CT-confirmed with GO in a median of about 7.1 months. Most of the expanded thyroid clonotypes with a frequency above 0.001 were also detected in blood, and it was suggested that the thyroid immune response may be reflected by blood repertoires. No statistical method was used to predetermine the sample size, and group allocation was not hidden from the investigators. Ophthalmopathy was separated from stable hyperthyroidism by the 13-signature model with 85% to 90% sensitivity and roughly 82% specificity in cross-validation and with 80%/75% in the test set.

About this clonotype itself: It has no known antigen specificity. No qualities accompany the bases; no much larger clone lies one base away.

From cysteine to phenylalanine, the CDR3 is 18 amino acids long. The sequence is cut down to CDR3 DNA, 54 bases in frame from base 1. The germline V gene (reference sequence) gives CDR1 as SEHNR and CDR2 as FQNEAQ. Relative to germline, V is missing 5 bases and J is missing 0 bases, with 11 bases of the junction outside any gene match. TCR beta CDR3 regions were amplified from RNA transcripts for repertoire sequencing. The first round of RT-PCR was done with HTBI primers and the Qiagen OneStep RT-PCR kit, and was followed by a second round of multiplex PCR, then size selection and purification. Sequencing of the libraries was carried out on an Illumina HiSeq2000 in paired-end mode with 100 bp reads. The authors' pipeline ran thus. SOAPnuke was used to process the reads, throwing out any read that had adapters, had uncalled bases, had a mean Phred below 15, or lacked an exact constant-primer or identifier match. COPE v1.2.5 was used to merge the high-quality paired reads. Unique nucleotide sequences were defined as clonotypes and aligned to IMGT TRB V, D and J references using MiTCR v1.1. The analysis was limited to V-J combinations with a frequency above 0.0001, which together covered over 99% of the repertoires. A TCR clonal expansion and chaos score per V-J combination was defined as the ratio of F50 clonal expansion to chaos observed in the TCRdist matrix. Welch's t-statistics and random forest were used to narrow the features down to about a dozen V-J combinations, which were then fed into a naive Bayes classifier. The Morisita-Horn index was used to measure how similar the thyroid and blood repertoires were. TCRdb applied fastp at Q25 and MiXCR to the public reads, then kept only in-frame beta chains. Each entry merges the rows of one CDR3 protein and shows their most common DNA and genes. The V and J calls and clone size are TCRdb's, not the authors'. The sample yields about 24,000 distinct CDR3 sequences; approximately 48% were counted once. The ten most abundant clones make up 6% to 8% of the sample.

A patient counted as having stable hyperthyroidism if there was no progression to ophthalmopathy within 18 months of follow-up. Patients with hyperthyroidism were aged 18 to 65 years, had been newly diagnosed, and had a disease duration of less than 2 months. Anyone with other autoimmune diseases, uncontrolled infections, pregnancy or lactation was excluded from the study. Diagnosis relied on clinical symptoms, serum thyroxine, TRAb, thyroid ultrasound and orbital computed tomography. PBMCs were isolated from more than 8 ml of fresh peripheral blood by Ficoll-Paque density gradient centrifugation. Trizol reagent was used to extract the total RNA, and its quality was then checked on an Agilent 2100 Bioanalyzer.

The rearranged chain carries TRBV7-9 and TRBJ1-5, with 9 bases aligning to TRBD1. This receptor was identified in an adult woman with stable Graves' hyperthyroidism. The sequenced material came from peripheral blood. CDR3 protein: CASSTRDRANYSNQPQHF. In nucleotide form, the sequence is TGTGCCAGCAGCACCCGGGACAGGGCGAACTATAGCAATCAGCCCCAGCATTTT.